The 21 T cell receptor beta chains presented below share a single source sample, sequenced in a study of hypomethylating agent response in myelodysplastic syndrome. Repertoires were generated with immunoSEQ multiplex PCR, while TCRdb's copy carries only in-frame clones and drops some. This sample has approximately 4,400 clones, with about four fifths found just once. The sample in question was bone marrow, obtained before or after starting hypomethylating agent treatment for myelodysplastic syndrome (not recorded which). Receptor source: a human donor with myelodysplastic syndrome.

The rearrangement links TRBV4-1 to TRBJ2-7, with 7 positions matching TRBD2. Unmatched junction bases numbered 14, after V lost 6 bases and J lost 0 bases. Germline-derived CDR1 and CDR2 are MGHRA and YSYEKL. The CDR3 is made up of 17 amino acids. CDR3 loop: CASSRPPIGGSSYEQYF. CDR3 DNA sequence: TGCGCCAGCAGTCGGCCACCTATCGGGGGGAGCTCCTACGAGCAGTACTTC.

CDR3 amino acids: CASQSVGQGFF. The CDR3 bases are TGTGCCTCGCAGTCCGTGGGACAGGGGTTCTTC. This chain links TRBV7-9 with TRBJ2-1; 9 bases align to TRBD1. The CDR3 spans 11 residues. The J segment lost 15 bases and the V segment lost 11 bases, leaving 11 bases of the junction unmatched. Germline V gene sequence: CDR1 SEHNR, CDR2 FQNEAQ (reference sequence).

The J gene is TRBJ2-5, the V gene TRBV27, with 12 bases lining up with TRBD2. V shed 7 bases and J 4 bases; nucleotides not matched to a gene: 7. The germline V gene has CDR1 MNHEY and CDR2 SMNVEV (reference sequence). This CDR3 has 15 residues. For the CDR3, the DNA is TGTGCCAGCACACGACTAGCGGGAGAGAGAGAGACCCAGTACTTC. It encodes CASTRLAGERETQYF.

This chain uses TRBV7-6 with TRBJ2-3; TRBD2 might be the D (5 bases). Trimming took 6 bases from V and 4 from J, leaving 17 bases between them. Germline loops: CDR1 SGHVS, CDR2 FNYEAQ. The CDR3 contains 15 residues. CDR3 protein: CASSPAHFGADTQYF. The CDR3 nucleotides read TGTGCCAGCAGTCCCGCCCACTTCGGGGCAGATACGCAGTATTTT.

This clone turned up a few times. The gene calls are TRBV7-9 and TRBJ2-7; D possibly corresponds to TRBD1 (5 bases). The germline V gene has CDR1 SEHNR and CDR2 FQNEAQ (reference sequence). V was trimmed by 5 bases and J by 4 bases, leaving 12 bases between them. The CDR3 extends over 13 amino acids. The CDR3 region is CASSPSRQYEQYF. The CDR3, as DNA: TGTGCCAGCAGCCCGTCAAGACAGTACGAGCAGTACTTC.

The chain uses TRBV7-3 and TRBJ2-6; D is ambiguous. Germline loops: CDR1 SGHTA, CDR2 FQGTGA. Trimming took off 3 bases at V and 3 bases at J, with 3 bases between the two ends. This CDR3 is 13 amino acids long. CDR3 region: CASSFGGANVLTF. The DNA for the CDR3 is TGTGCCAGCAGCTTTGGTGGGGCCAACGTCCTGACTTTC.

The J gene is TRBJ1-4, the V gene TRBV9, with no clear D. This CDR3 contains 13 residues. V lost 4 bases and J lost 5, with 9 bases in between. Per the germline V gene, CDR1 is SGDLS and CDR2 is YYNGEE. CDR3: CASSPFANEKLFF. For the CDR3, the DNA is TGTGCCAGCAGCCCCTTCGCAAATGAAAAACTGTTTTTT.

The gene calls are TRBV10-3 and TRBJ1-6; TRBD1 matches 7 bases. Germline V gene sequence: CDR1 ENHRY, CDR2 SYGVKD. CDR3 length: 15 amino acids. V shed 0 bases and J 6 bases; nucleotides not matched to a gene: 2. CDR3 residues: CAISESTGTNSPLHF. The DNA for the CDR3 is TGTGCCATCAGTGAGTCGACAGGGACTAATTCACCCCTCCACTTT.

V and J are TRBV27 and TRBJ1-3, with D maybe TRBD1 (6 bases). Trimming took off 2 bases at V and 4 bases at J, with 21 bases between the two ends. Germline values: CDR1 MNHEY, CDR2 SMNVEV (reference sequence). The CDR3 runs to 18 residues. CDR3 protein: CASSLPKTGQSDGNTIYF. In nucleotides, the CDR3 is TGTGCCAGCAGTTTACCCAAAACAGGACAGTCTGACGGAAACACCATATATTTT.

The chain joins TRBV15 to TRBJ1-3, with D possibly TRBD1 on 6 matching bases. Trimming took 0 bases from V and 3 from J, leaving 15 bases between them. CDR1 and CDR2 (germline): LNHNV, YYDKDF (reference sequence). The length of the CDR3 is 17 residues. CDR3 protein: CATSRESRTVGGNTIYF. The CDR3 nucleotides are TGTGCCACCAGCAGAGAGTCGCGGACAGTTGGTGGAAACACCATATATTTT.

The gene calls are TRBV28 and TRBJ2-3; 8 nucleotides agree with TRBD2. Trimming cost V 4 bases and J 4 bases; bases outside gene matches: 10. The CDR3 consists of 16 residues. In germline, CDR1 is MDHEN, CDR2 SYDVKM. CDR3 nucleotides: TGTGCCAGCAGTTCCCCGGGGGGGGGTGGTGCAGATACGCAGTATTTT. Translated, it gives CASSSPGGGGADTQYF.

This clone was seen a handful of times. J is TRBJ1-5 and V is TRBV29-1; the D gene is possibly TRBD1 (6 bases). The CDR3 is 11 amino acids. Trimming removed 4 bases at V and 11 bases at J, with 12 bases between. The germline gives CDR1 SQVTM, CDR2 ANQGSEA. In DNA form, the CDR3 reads TGCAGCGTTGTACGGGAGGGGGCCCAGCATTTT. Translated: CSVVREGAQHF.

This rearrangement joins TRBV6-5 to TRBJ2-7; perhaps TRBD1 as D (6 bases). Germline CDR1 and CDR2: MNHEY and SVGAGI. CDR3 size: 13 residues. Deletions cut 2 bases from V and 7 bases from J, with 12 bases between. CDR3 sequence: CASSYRHTGEQYF. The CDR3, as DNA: TGTGCCAGCAGTTACCGTCATACAGGGGAGCAGTACTTC.

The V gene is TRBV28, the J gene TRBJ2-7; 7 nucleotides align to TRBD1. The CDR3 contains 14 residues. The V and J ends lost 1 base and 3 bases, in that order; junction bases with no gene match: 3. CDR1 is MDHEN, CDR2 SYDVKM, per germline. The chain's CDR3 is CASSLLGTDYEQYF. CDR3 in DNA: TGTGCCAGCAGTTTATTGGGGACAGACTACGAGCAGTACTTC.

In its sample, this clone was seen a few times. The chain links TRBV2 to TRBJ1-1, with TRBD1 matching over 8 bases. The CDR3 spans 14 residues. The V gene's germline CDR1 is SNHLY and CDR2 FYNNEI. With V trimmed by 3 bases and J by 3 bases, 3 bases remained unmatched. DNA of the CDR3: TGTGCCAGCAGTGAGACGACAGGGGACACTGAAGCTTTCTTT. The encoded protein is CASSETTGDTEAFF.

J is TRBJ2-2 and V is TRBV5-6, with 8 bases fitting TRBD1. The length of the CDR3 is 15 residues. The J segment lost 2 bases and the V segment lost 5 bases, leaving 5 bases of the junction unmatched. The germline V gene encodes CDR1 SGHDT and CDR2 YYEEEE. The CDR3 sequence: CASSFDRGNTGELFF. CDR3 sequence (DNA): TGTGCCAGCAGTTTTGACAGGGGTAACACCGGGGAGCTGTTTTTT.

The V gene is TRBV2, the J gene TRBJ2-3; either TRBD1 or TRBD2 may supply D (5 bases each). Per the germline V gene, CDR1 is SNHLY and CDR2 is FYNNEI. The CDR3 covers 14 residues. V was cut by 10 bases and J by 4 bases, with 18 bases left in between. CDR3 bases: TGTGCCACCAAACCAGCGGACATCCCAGATACGCAGTATTTT. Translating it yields CATKPADIPDTQYF.

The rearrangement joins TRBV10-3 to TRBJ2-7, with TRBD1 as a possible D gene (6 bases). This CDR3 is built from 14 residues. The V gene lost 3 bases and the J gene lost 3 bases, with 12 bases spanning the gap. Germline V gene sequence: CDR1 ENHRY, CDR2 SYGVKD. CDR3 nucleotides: TGTGCCATCAGTGATCGGCAGGGGAGCTACGAGCAGTACTTC. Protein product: CAISDRQGSYEQYF.

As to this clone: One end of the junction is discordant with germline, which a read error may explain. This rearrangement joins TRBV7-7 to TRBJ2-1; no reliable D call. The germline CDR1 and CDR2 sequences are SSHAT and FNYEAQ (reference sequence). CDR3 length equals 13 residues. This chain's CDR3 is CASSLDGWREQFF. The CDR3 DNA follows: TGTGCTAGCAGCTTAGACGGGTGGCGGGAGCAGTTCTTC.

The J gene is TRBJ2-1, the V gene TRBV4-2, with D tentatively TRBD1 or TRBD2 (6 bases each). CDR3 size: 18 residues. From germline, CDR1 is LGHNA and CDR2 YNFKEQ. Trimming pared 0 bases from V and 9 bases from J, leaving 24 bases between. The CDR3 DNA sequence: TGTGCCAGCAGCCAAGACACCTCCTGGGGGGCAAGAGTCTTTGAGCAGTTCTTC. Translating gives CASSQDTSWGARVFEQFF.

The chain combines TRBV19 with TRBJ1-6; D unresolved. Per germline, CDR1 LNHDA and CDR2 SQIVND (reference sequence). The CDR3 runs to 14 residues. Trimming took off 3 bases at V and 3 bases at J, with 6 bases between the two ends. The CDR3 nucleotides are TGTGCCAGTAGTATCGACTTCTATAATTCACCCCTCCACTTT. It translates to CASSIDFYNSPLHF.